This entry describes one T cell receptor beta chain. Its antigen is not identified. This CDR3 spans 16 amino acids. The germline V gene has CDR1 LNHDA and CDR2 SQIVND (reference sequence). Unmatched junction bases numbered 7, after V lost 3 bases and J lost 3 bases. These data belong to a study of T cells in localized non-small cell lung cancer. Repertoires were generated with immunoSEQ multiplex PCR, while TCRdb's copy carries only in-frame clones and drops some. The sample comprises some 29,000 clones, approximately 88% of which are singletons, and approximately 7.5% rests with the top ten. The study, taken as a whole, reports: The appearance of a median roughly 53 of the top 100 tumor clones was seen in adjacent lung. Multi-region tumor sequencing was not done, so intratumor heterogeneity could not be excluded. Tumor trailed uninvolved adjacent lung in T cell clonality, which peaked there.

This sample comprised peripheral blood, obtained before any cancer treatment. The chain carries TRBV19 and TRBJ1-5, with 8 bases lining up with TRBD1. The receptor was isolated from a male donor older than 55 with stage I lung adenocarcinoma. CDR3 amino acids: CASSIHRTGINQPQHF. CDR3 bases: TGTGCCAGTAGTATTCATCGGACAGGGATCAATCAGCCCCAGCATTTT. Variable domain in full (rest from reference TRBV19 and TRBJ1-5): DGGITQSPKYLFRKEGQNVTLSCEQNLNHDAMYWYRQDPGQGLRLIYYSQIVNDFQKGDIAEGYSVSREKKESFPLTVTSAQKNPTAFYLCASSIHRTGINQPQHFGDGTRLSIL.